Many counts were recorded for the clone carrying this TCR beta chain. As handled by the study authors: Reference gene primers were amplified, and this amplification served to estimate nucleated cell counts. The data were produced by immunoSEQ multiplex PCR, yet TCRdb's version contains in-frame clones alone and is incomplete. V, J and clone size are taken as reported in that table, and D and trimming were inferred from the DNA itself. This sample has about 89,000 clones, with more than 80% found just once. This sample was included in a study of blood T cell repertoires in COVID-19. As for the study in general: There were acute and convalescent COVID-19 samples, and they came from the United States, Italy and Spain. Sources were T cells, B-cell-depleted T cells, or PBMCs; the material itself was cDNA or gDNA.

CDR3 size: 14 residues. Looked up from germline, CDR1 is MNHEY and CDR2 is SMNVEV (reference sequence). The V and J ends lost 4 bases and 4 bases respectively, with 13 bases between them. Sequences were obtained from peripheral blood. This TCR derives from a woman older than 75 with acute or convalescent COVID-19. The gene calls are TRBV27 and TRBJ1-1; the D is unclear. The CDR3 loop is CASSSVRDTTEAFF. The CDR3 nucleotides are TGTGCCAGCAGTTCCGTGAGGGATACCACTGAAGCTTTCTTT.